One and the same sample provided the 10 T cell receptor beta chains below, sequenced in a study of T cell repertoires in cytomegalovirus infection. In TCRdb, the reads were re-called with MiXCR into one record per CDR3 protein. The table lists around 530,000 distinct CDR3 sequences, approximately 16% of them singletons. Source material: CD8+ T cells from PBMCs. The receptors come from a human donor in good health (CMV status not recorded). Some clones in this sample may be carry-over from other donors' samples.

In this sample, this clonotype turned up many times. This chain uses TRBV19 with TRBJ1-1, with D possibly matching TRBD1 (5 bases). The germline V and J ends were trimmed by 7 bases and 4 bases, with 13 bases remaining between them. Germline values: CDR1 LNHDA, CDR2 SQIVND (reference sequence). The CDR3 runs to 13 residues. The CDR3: CASTLDSSTEAFF. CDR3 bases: TGTGCCAGTACTCTTGACAGCAGCACTGAAGCTTTCTTT.

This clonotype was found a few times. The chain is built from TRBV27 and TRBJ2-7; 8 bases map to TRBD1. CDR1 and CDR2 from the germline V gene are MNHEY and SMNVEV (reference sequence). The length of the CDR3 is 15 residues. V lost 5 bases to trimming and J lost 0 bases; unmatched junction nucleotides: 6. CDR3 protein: CASSRWTGSSYEQYF. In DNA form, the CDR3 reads TGTGCCAGCAGTAGATGGACAGGGAGCTCCTACGAGCAGTACTTC.

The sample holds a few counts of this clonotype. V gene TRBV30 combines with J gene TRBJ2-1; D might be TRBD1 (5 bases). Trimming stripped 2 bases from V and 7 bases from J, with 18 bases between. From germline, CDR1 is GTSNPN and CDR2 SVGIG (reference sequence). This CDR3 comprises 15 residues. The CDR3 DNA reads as TGTGCCTGGAGTCCAGGGATGCGTCGGTTTAATGAGCAGTTCTTC. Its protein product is CAWSPGMRRFNEQFF.

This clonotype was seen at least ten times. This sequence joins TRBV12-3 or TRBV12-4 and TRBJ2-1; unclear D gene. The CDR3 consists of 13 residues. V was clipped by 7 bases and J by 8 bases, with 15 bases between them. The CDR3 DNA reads TGTGCCAGCAAAAATGGGGATGGGGATGAGCAGTTCTTC. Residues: CASKNGDGDEQFF.

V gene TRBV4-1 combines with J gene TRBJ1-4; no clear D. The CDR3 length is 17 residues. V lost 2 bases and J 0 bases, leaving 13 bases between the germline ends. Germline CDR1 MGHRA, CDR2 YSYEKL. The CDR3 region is CASSQPLRAATNEKLFF. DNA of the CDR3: TGCGCCAGCAGCCAACCCCTAAGGGCTGCAACTAATGAAAAACTGTTTTTT.

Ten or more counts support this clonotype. The CDR3 DNA reads TGTGCCAGCAGTGTTGTGGGGAACAGCACAGATACGCAGTATTTT. It is translated as CASSVVGNSTDTQYF. The chain employs TRBV5-6 and TRBJ2-3, with unresolved D. CDR1 SGHDT and CDR2 YYEEEE come from the germline V gene. The CDR3 extends over 15 amino acids. Trimming took off 5 bases at V and 0 bases at J, with 13 bases between the two ends.

The CDR3 sequence is CASSIRTNEQFF. Written as DNA, the CDR3 is TGTGCCAGTAGTATAAGGACCAATGAGCAGTTCTTC. This chain uses TRBV19 with TRBJ2-1, with D hard to call. Germline V CDR1 and CDR2: LNHDA, SQIVND (reference sequence). The CDR3 spans 12 residues. The germline V and J ends were trimmed by 2 bases and 6 bases, with 5 bases remaining between them.

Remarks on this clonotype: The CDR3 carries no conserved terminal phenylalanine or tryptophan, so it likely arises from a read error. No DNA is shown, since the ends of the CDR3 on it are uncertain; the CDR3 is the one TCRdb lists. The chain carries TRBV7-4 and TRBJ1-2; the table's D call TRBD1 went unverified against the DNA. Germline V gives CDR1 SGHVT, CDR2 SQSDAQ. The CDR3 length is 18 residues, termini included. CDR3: CASSFPRTAPTIVYGYTC.

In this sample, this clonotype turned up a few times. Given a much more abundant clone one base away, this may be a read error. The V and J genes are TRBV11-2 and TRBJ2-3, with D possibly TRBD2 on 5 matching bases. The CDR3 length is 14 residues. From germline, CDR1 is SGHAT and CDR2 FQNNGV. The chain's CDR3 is CTSSLPPSSDTQYF. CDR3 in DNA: TGTACCAGCAGCCTCCCGCCTAGCTCGGATACGCAGTATTTT.

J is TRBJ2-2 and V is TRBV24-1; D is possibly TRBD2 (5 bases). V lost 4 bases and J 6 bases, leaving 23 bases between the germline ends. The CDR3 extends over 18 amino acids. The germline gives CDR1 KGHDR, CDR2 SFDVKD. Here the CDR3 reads CATSEQDASGRPAGELFF. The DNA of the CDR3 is TGTGCCACCAGTGAACAAGACGCGAGCGGCCGACCGGCCGGGGAGCTGTTTTTT.